Shown below are 3 T cell receptor beta chains from a single sample sequenced in a study of blood T cells in healthy people across ages. Using a J-beta primer mix together with a sample-barcoded 5' primer, a second PCR was run for roughly 6 to 12 cycles. TCRdb called the 5' RACE reads again in MiXCR, with one record for every CDR3 protein. The sample has about 730,000 distinct CDR3 sequences; approximately 39% are singletons. Sequencing was done on a sample of blood. The receptors come from a woman aged 60-75 years in good health.

V usage is TRBV7-2 and J usage is TRBJ2-7, with 9 bases aligning to TRBD2. Looked up from germline, CDR1 is SGHTA and CDR2 is FQGNSA. This CDR3 spans 16 amino acids. The trim removed 5 bases at V and 0 bases at J, leaving 8 bases unmatched. The CDR3 here is CASSPVAGAPSYEQYF. DNA of the CDR3: TGTGCCAGCAGCCCGGTAGCGGGGGCCCCCTCCTACGAGCAGTACTTC.

The chain has TRBV10-3 and TRBJ2-5; no clear D. This CDR3 region has 16 residues. Trimming cost V 6 bases and J 0 bases, with 17 bases left between them. Germline V gives CDR1 ENHRY, CDR2 SYGVKD. CDR3 amino acids: CAISLSLTSYQETQYF. The CDR3 region has the DNA TGTGCCATCAGCCTGAGTCTGACGTCGTACCAAGAGACCCAGTACTTC.

This clonotype came up once. The chain is built from TRBV4-2 and TRBJ1-1, with D possibly being TRBD1 (6 bases). Germline lookup yields CDR1 LGHNA and CDR2 YNFKEQ. This CDR3 has 13 residues. Trimming cost V 1 base and J 7 bases, with 10 bases left between them. CDR3 in DNA: TGTGCCAGCAGCCAAGGGGGGCAGGGTGAAGCTTTCTTT. Its protein product is CASSQGGQGEAFF.